The clone carrying this T cell receptor beta chain occurred once. Everyone who took part was about 18 to 90 years old, and they came from about 23 US areas. Participants' reported clinical history set cohort assignment. This entry comes from a study of blood T cell repertoires in COVID-19. Study information: The United States, Italy and Spain provided the acute and convalescent COVID-19 samples. T cells, B-cell-depleted T cells, or PBMCs supplied cDNA or gDNA.

The CDR3 is made up of 12 amino acids. V was cut by 5 bases and J by 7 bases, with 9 bases left in between. Germline V gene data show CDR1 as GTSNPN and CDR2 as SVGIG (reference sequence). Libraries were prepared by immunoSEQ multiplex PCR; TCRdb keeps only in-frame clonotypes and omits some of them. The table shows some 170,000 clones, with about 90% occurring only once. Sequencing was performed on PBMCs or T cells enriched from blood (not recorded which). The sequence was collected from a human donor with acute COVID-19. The donor label of this sample is uncertain. The chain carries TRBV30 and TRBJ1-6, with D maybe TRBD1 (6 bases). CDR3 sequence (DNA): TGTGCCTGGGCAGGGGAAAATTCACCCCTCCACTTT. This codes for CAWAGENSPLHF.